The next 25 T cell receptor beta chains were all read from a single sample in a study of memory CD4+ T cells and cytomegalovirus serostatus. Clones were read by immunoSEQ multiplex PCR, and TCRdb kept only the in-frame ones, dropping some. The sample includes 75,000 to 90,000 clones, roughly 80% of them seen just once. The sort gate was single viable CD3+CD4+CD8-CD45RO+ cells for memory CD4+ T cells. Sequences were obtained from memory CD4+ T cells from blood. Receptors were obtained from an adult in good health and CMV-seronegative.

V and J are TRBV7-3 and TRBJ2-7; no clear D gene. There are 13 residues in the CDR3. Trimming stripped 5 bases from V and 6 bases from J, with 14 bases between. CDR1 is SGHTA and CDR2 is FQGTGA in the germline V gene. The CDR3 reads CASSTRTAPEQYF. CDR3 bases: TGTGCCAGCAGCACCCGGACCGCGCCCGAGCAGTACTTC.

This chain's CDR3 is CASSSGYFSGANVLTF. In DNA, the CDR3 is TGTGCCAGCAGCTCTGGGTATTTCTCTGGGGCCAACGTCCTGACTTTC. The gene calls are TRBV5-8 and TRBJ2-6, with unresolved D. V lost 3 bases and J lost 0, with 10 bases in between. The CDR3 is 16 amino acids. Germline CDR1 reads SGHTS; CDR2 reads YDEGEE.

The DNA of the CDR3 is TGTGCCAGCAGCCCCAGGACTAGCGGGGGAACAGATACGCAGTATTTT. This translates into CASSPRTSGGTDTQYF. The chain employs TRBV7-3 and TRBJ2-3; 13 bases are shared with TRBD2. The CDR3 is 16 residues long. J lost 3 bases, V lost 5 bases, and 5 bases had no gene match. The germline V gene encodes CDR1 SGHTA and CDR2 FQGTGA. Filled out from reference TRBV7-3 and TRBJ2-3, the complete variable domain reads GAGVSQTPSNKVTEKGKYVELRCDPISGHTALYWYRQSLGQGPEFLIYFQGTGAADDSGLPNDRFFAVRPEGSVSTLKIQRTERGDSAVYLCASSPRTSGGTDTQYFGPGTRLTVL.

The rearrangement links TRBV7-2 to TRBJ2-5; D gene unclear. Germline values: CDR1 SGHTA, CDR2 FQGNSA. The CDR3 is 12 amino acids. V gave up 6 bases and J gave up 5 bases, with 10 bases separating them. CDR3 sequence (DNA): TGTGCCAGCAGTCCAACTGTGGAGACCCAGTACTTC. Translation: CASSPTVETQYF. The full variable domain, in which reference TRBV7-2 and TRBJ2-5 provide the parts outside the CDR3, is GAGVSQSPSNKVTEKGKDVELRCDPISGHTALYWYRQSLGQGLEFLIYFQGNSAPDKSGLPSDRFSAERTGGSVSTLTIQRTQQEDSAVYLCASSPTVETQYFGPGTRLLVL.

J is TRBJ2-7 and V is TRBV19; tentatively, D is TRBD1 (7 bases). Germline V gene lookup returns CDR1 LNHDA and CDR2 SQIVND (reference sequence). Trimming cost V 5 bases and J 4 bases, with 15 bases left between them. The CDR3 covers 14 residues. The CDR3 DNA reads TGTGCCAGTAGTCGACTAGGGGGCGCGTACGAGCAGTACTTC. Translation gives CASSRLGGAYEQYF.

This clone has just one count. The V gene is TRBV2, the J gene TRBJ2-7; 13 bases are shared with TRBD2. Unmatched junction bases numbered 6, after V lost 11 bases and J lost 2 bases. The CDR3 is 14 residues long. Germline-derived CDR1 and CDR2 are SNHLY and FYNNEI. The CDR3 spells CAGTSGGVPYEQYF. CDR3 in DNA: TGTGCCGGAACTAGCGGGGGGGTACCCTACGAGCAGTACTTC. Using reference TRBV2 and TRBJ2-7 for the parts outside the CDR3, the full variable domain is EPEVTQTPSHQVTQMGQEVILRCVPISNHLYFYWYRQILGQKVEFLVSFYNNEISEKSEIFDDQFSVERPDGSNFTLKIRSTKLEDSAMYFCAGTSGGVPYEQYFGPGTRLTVT.

This clone has just one count. This sequence joins TRBV27 and TRBJ1-1; possibly TRBD1 for D (6 bases). The V end was cut by 5 bases, the J end by 0 bases, with 16 bases between. CDR1 MNHEY and CDR2 SMNVEV come from the germline V gene (reference sequence). The CDR3 loop spans 16 amino acids. Written as DNA, the CDR3 is TGTGCCAGCAGTCGCCTCTCCCAGGGGCTGAACACTGAAGCTTTCTTT. Translating gives CASSRLSQGLNTEAFF.

The genes are TRBV7-8 and TRBJ1-2; D is ambiguous. Trimming stripped 5 bases from V and 3 bases from J, with 13 bases between. CDR1 is SGHVS and CDR2 is FQNEAQ in the germline V gene. The CDR3 contains 14 residues. CDR3: CASSQSGRYYGYTF. CDR3 coding DNA: TGTGCCAGCAGCCAAAGTGGCCGGTACTATGGCTACACCTTC.

The chain uses TRBV7-3 and TRBJ2-1; D perhaps matches TRBD2 (6 bases). The V gene lost 4 bases and the J gene lost 7 bases, with 11 bases spanning the gap. Germline loops: CDR1 SGHTA, CDR2 FQGTGA. CDR3 length equals 13 residues. CDR3 bases: TGTGCCAGCAGCTCCTTCGCGGGGAATGAGCAGTTCTTC. Protein: CASSSFAGNEQFF.

The table lists this clone with a count of one. This sequence joins TRBV4-1 and TRBJ1-5; 8 bases agree with TRBD1. The CDR3 runs to 16 residues. Germline CDR1 is MGHRA and CDR2 is YSYEKL. J lost 6 bases, V lost 1 base, and 8 bases had no gene match. The chain's CDR3 is CASSQGTGTLFQPQHF. The CDR3 DNA sequence: TGCGCCAGCAGCCAAGGGACAGGGACTCTGTTTCAGCCCCAGCATTTT.

The chain combines TRBV6-6 with TRBJ1-3, with D possibly being TRBD1 (6 bases). Germline CDR1 reads MNHNY; CDR2 reads SVGAGI (reference sequence). The length of the CDR3 is 14 residues. Trimming removed 5 bases from V and 2 bases from J, with 10 bases in between. The CDR3 region has the DNA TGTGCCAGCAGTCTGGGACATGCTGGAAACACCATATATTTT. Translating it yields CASSLGHAGNTIYF.

The rearrangement joins TRBV18 to TRBJ1-5; D is undetermined. V was pared by 1 base and J by 3 bases, with 13 bases between. Germline lookup yields CDR1 KGHSH and CDR2 LQKENI. The CDR3 is 16 amino acids. This CDR3 reads CASSPRVRELNQPQHF. CDR3 sequence (DNA): TGTGCCAGCTCACCACGGGTTCGGGAACTCAATCAGCCCCAGCATTTT.

The chain combines TRBV11-2 with TRBJ1-5; D may be TRBD1 (6 bases). CDR3 length equals 16 residues. Trimming left V 5 bases short and J 2 bases short, with 16 bases between. Germline V gene sequence: CDR1 SGHAT, CDR2 FQNNGV. CDR3 in DNA: TGTGCCAGCAGCACCTCCCCGAGGGGGGGCAATCAGCCCCAGCATTTT. Its translation is CASSTSPRGGNQPQHF.

This chain joins TRBV18 and TRBJ2-5, with D unresolved. Germline V gene lookup returns CDR1 KGHSH and CDR2 LQKENI. There are 13 residues in the CDR3. Trimming took 5 bases from V and 1 from J, leaving 8 bases between them. CDR3 region: CASSDPSQETQYF. CDR3 sequence (DNA): TGTGCCAGCTCAGATCCCAGCCAAGAGACCCAGTACTTC.

DNA of the CDR3: TGTGCCAGCAGTGGGAGAAACAGCGGTTACGAGCAGTACTTC. This translates into CASSGRNSGYEQYF. The chain couples TRBV6-1 to TRBJ2-7; tentatively, D is TRBD2 (5 bases). Germline V gene data show CDR1 as MNHNS and CDR2 as SASEGT. Trimming shortened V by 4 bases and J by 4 bases, and 14 bases separated the two germline ends. This CDR3 contains 14 residues.

This clone was found once. The chain carries TRBV7-2 and TRBJ1-3, with D unresolved. Germline V gene lookup returns CDR1 SGHTA and CDR2 FQGNSA. V was clipped by 5 bases and J by 0 bases, with 11 bases between them. The CDR3 totals 15 residues. The CDR3 DNA follows: TGTGCCAGCAGCCAAAGGGCCAGCTCTGGAAACACCATATATTTT. It codes for CASSQRASSGNTIYF.

This rearrangement joins TRBV7-2 to TRBJ2-5; 11 bases align to TRBD2. Germline CDR1 is SGHTA and CDR2 is FQGNSA. The CDR3 is made up of 15 amino acids. J lost 3 bases, V lost 2 bases, and 2 bases had no gene match. CDR3 nucleotides: TGTGCCAGCAGCTTAACTAGCGGGGGAAAAGAGACCCAGTACTTC. It is translated as CASSLTSGGKETQYF.

The chain recombines TRBV7-3 with TRBJ2-5; TRBD2 matches 10 bases. The junction had 4 bases not matched to a gene; V was cut back by 3 bases and J by 6 bases. The germline gives CDR1 SGHTA, CDR2 FQGTGA. The CDR3 loop spans 14 amino acids. This CDR3 reads CASSFQRGGQTQYF. CDR3 bases: TGTGCCAGCAGCTTCCAGCGGGGGGGCCAGACCCAGTACTTC.

The chain has TRBV30 and TRBJ1-5, with D possibly matching TRBD1 (6 bases). Trimming stripped 5 bases from V and 2 bases from J, with 10 bases between. The CDR3 has 13 amino acids. CDR1 and CDR2 (germline): GTSNPN, SVGIG (reference sequence). The CDR3 region has the DNA TGTGCCTGGGCCGGACAGCGCAATCAGCCCCAGCATTTT. This codes for CAWAGQRNQPQHF.

The chain couples TRBV19 to TRBJ1-4, with D perhaps TRBD1 (6 bases). Germline V gene lookup returns CDR1 LNHDA and CDR2 SQIVND (reference sequence). This CDR3 spans 14 amino acids. Trimming stripped 8 bases from V and 7 bases from J, with 17 bases between. The CDR3 is CASSRGPITEKLFF. In DNA, the CDR3 is TGTGCCAGTTCCAGGGGCCCTATTACTGAAAAACTGTTTTTT. Using reference TRBV19 and TRBJ1-4 for the parts outside the CDR3, the full variable domain is DGGITQSPKYLFRKEGQNVTLSCEQNLNHDAMYWYRQDPGQGLRLIYYSQIVNDFQKGDIAEGYSVSREKKESFPLTVTSAQKNPTAFYLCASSRGPITEKLFFGSGTQLSVL.

The sample holds a few counts of this clone. The V call is TRBV27, the J call TRBJ1-6, with D unclear. Germline V gene lookup returns CDR1 MNHEY and CDR2 SMNVEV (reference sequence). Trimming shortened V by 2 bases and J by 5 bases, and 7 bases separated the two germline ends. The CDR3 is 14 amino acids. The CDR3 nucleotides read TGTGCCAGCAGTTTAATACTCGATAATTCACCCCTCCACTTT. This encodes CASSLILDNSPLHF.

V usage is TRBV5-4 and J usage is TRBJ2-6; tentative D call: TRBD2 (7 bases). CDR1 SGHNT and CDR2 YYREEE come from the germline V gene (reference sequence). V lost 4 bases and J lost 4, with 15 bases in between. This CDR3 region has 16 residues. The CDR3 nucleotides read TGTGCCAGCAGCCCTGGGGGGGCCCGAGGGGCCAACGTCCTGACTTTC. Protein product: CASSPGGARGANVLTF.

This sequence joins TRBV19 and TRBJ1-5; TRBD1 is a possible D gene (6 bases). CDR1 and CDR2 (germline): LNHDA, SQIVND (reference sequence). V was cut by 6 bases and J by 1 base, with 16 bases left in between. This CDR3 is built from 16 residues. CDR3 amino acids: CASSHNRDESNQPQHF. CDR3 DNA: TGTGCCAGTAGCCATAACAGGGATGAGAGCAATCAGCCCCAGCATTTT. Variable domain in full (rest from reference TRBV19 and TRBJ1-5): DGGITQSPKYLFRKEGQNVTLSCEQNLNHDAMYWYRQDPGQGLRLIYYSQIVNDFQKGDIAEGYSVSREKKESFPLTVTSAQKNPTAFYLCASSHNRDESNQPQHFGDGTRLSIL.

This chain links TRBV27 with TRBJ1-5, with D maybe TRBD1 (5 bases). CDR3 length: 13 amino acids. V was shortened by 4 bases and J by 4 bases, with 8 bases between the two germline ends. CDR1 MNHEY and CDR2 SMNVEV come from the germline V gene (reference sequence). The CDR3 reads CASSWDLNQPQHF. CDR3 nucleotides: TGTGCCAGCAGTTGGGACCTTAATCAGCCCCAGCATTTT.

By share, this clone ranks as medium-sized. The V gene is TRBV18, the J gene TRBJ2-5; D gene uncertain. With 3 bases removed from V and 4 bases from J, the gap between germline ends came to 6 bases. The CDR3 extends over 12 amino acids. Per the germline V gene, CDR1 is KGHSH and CDR2 is LQKENI. The CDR3 sequence is CASSPSSETQYF. The CDR3 DNA reads TGTGCCAGCTCACCGAGTTCAGAGACCCAGTACTTC.